The source of this T cell receptor (beta chain) is a study of T cell responses to AZD1222 COVID-19 vaccine. The study's findings and limits: Spike-specific TCR repertoires showed rising breadth and depth after two AZD1222 doses. Reportedly, nearly half the spike-specific TCRs target unmutated variant regions.

TCRdb's table, derived via immunoSEQ multiplex PCR, lists solely in-frame clones and lacks some. Of some 150,000 clones listed, about 92% are singletons. A note on this clone: Its antigen is as yet unknown.

Per the germline V gene, CDR1 is WNHNN and CDR2 is SYGVQD (reference sequence). With 6 bases removed from V and 4 bases from J, the gap between germline ends came to 13 bases. This CDR3 has 13 amino acids. The chain combines TRBV10-1 with TRBJ2-7; D unclear. The source was peripheral blood, collected 28 days after the second AZD1222 dose. The TCR sequence derives from an adult who received the AZD1222 COVID-19 vaccine. CDR3 bases: TGCGCCAGCAGCCCTGGCGCCGGTTACGAGCAGTACTTC. It is translated as CASSPGAGYEQYF.